The clone carrying this T cell receptor (beta chain) was observed a handful of times. This sample was taken from a study of cytomegalovirus exposure and HLA in healthy donors. CDR3 length equals 15 residues. V gave up 7 bases and J gave up 5 bases; unmatched junction bases: 11. Per germline, CDR1 MNHNS and CDR2 SASEGT. Researchers ran the PCR with 60 Vbeta and 13 Jbeta primers. Using immunoSEQ multiplex PCR, the repertoire was profiled, and TCRdb retains in-frame clones only, with some absent. The table has some 110,000 clones, 73% seen once; the top ten hold roughly 0.9%. Sequenced sample: PBMCs. This chain connects TRBV6-1 to TRBJ1-1; 9 bases align to TRBD1. The receptor was derived from a woman between 25 and 40 years old in good health and CMV-seronegative. In nucleotides, the CDR3 is TGTGCCAGCAATACAGGGGGCGCGGCGAGAACTGAAGCTTTCTTT. It is translated as CASNTGGAARTEAFF.